The clone carrying this T cell receptor (beta chain) was seen a few times. Its antigen is currently unknown. There are 14 residues in the CDR3. Germline V gene sequence: CDR1 MNHEY, CDR2 SMNVEV (reference sequence). V lost 9 bases and J lost 8; bases outside the gene matches: 6. This sample was taken from a study of Siglec-9 on CD8 T cells in melanoma. Assay: immunoSEQ multiplex PCR; the TCRdb copy retains only in-frame clones and omits some. The table lists some 27,000 clones, 80% of them singletons. Study results and limitations: An effector memory CD8+ subset marked by Siglec-9 reportedly appeared to gather in melanoma.

This rearrangement joins TRBV27 to TRBJ2-1; TRBD2 aligns across 14 bases. This sequence was found in a human donor in good health. The specimen was Siglec-9- CD8+ T cells sorted from blood. CDR3 nucleotide sequence: TGTGCCAGTGGGGGGACTAGCGGGAGCGATGAGCAGTTCTTC. Translated, it gives CASGGTSGSDEQFF.